This TCR beta chain was identified during a study of T-cell memory formation after mild COVID-19. Study-wide background: Clusters were largely donor specific. Study-wide results and caveats: Largely, contracting CD4+ clones fell within CM and EM, and contracting CD8+ clones within EMRA. Clones that contracted from day 15 to 85 had balanced CD4/CD8; later expanders were CD4+ biased.

This clonotype came up a few times. Its antigen remains unknown. UMIs and sample barcodes were carried by the TCR alpha and TCR beta cDNA libraries that 5'RACE produced using constant-segment primers. TCRdb called the 5' RACE reads again in MiXCR, with one record for every CDR3 protein. The sample yields 550,000 to 650,000 distinct CDR3 sequences, 15% to 20% seen once. Trimming took 7 bases from V and 4 from J, leaving 7 bases between them. The CDR3 contains 11 residues. The material sequenced was PBMCs or a T cell subset sorted from them (not recorded which). V gene TRBV12-3 or TRBV12-4 combines with J gene TRBJ1-1; no definite D call. This TCR was recovered from an adult woman who had mild COVID-19 (a few samples of this study predate the infection). Cell type and time point are not known. The CDR3 here is CASIYLTEAFF. The CDR3 DNA reads TGTGCCAGCATTTACCTCACTGAAGCTTTCTTT.